Each of the 22 T cell receptor beta chains below was sequenced from the same sample in a study of blood T cell repertoires in COVID-19. Only in-frame clones appear in the TCRdb table, and some are missing; sequencing was by immunoSEQ multiplex PCR. The table includes roughly 300,000 clones, approximately 83% detected once. Sequenced sample: PBMCs or T cells enriched from blood (not recorded which). The receptor set was obtained from a woman between 40 and 55 years old with acute COVID-19.

The rearrangement uses TRBV7-3 and TRBJ2-1; 8 nucleotides align to TRBD2. V gave up 1 base and J gave up 4 bases; unmatched junction bases: 3. The germline gives CDR1 SGHTA, CDR2 FQGTGA. The CDR3 spans 15 residues. Here the CDR3 reads CASSLSSGSYNEQFF. The CDR3 region has the DNA TGTGCCAGCAGCTTAAGCAGCGGGAGTTACAATGAGCAGTTCTTC.

The rearrangement links TRBV19 to TRBJ1-5, with 9 bases fitting TRBD1. Germline trimming cut 4 bases from V and 6 bases from J; bases unmatched to any gene: 4. Per germline, CDR1 LNHDA and CDR2 SQIVND (reference sequence). The CDR3 length is 14 residues. The CDR3 loop reads CASSTGTGFQPQHF. The CDR3 nucleotides are TGTGCCAGTAGTACCGGGACAGGGTTTCAGCCCCAGCATTTT.

This clone was observed a few times. The chain is built from TRBV9 and TRBJ1-6, with TRBD1 matching 9 bases. Germline V gene data show CDR1 as SGDLS and CDR2 as YYNGEE. The V gene end was trimmed by 0 bases and the J gene end by 9 bases; junction bases not matched to a gene: 10. There are 17 residues in the CDR3. The DNA for the CDR3 is TGTGCCAGCAGCGTAGCTGGGACAGGGAGCGCTAGTTCACCCCTCCACTTT. Protein product: CASSVAGTGSASSPLHF.

This clone was counted between two and nine times. This chain uses TRBV5-1 with TRBJ1-2; tentative D call: TRBD1 (5 bases). Trimming took off 5 bases at V and 0 bases at J, with 17 bases between the two ends. The CDR3 is 16 amino acids. Germline lookup yields CDR1 SGHRS and CDR2 YFSETQ. CDR3 residues: CASRIRDSTPNYGYTF. CDR3 in DNA: TGCGCCAGCAGAATACGGGACTCCACCCCTAACTATGGCTACACCTTC.

The rearrangement joins TRBV6-5 to TRBJ1-3, with TRBD1 matching over 7 bases. The CDR3 loop spans 15 amino acids. With V trimmed by 6 bases and J by 0 bases, 5 bases remained unmatched. CDR1 is MNHEY, CDR2 SVGAGI, per germline. CDR3 amino acids: CASRGDSHSGNTIYF. CDR3 nucleotide sequence: TGTGCCAGCAGGGGGGACAGCCACTCTGGAAACACCATATATTTT.

In nucleotides, the CDR3 is TGTGCCAGCAGCTCTCTGACAGGGCTGGGTCAGCCCCAGCATTTT. Encoded protein: CASSSLTGLGQPQHF. The chain is built from TRBV11-2 and TRBJ1-5; 7 bases agree with TRBD1. Germline V CDR1 and CDR2: SGHAT, FQNNGV. The CDR3 runs 15 residues. Germline trimming cut 4 bases from V and 6 bases from J; bases unmatched to any gene: 9.

The V call is TRBV18, the J call TRBJ2-1; 11 nucleotides match TRBD2. Per germline, CDR1 KGHSH and CDR2 LQKENI. The J segment lost 4 bases and the V segment lost 6 bases, leaving 8 bases of the junction unmatched. The CDR3 is 16 amino acids. DNA of the CDR3: TGTGCCAGCTCCCCCAGTACTAGCGGGAGTTACAATGAGCAGTTCTTC. It translates to CASSPSTSGSYNEQFF.

J is TRBJ1-6 and V is TRBV4-1; 10 positions agree with TRBD1. The J segment lost 0 bases and the V segment lost 2 bases, leaving 4 bases of the junction unmatched. Germline V gives CDR1 MGHRA, CDR2 YSYEKL. The CDR3 contains 18 residues. The CDR3 sequence is CASSQRDRGPSYNSPLHF. CDR3 DNA sequence: TGCGCCAGCAGCCAACGGGACAGGGGCCCCTCCTATAATTCACCCCTCCACTTT.

The chain links TRBV19 to TRBJ2-1, with TRBD1 matching 10 bases. V dropped 4 bases and J dropped 6; count of bases not matched to a gene: 6. Germline V gives CDR1 LNHDA, CDR2 SQIVND (reference sequence). This CDR3 is 15 amino acids long. The CDR3 sequence is CASSRGQGSSNEQFF. In DNA form, the CDR3 reads TGTGCCAGTAGTAGGGGACAGGGGTCTTCCAATGAGCAGTTCTTC.

This clone was counted between two and nine times. Other DNA sequences of this sample code for an identical CDR3. The V and J genes are TRBV5-5 and TRBJ2-3; D gene unclear. Trimming shortened V by 0 bases and J by 3 bases, and 5 bases separated the two germline ends. Germline V gene data show CDR1 as SGHKS and CDR2 as YYEKEE (reference sequence). The CDR3 covers 13 residues. The CDR3 is CASSLAPTDTQYF. The CDR3 DNA is TGTGCCAGCAGCTTGGCCCCTACAGATACGCAGTATTTT.

The rearrangement joins TRBV2 to TRBJ1-1, with TRBD1 matching 7 bases. Trimming removed 2 bases from V and 6 bases from J; junction bases left unmatched: 6. This CDR3 contains 14 residues. The germline V gene has CDR1 SNHLY and CDR2 FYNNEI. The CDR3 DNA reads as TGTGCCAGCAGTGAACTTACAGGGGCTGCTGAAGCTTTCTTT. This encodes CASSELTGAAEAFF.

This chain uses TRBV6-6 with TRBJ2-7; weak D call: TRBD2 (5 bases). Germline CDR1 MNHNY, CDR2 SVGAGI (reference sequence). This CDR3 region has 14 residues. V was clipped by 4 bases and J by 0 bases, with 10 bases between them. This CDR3 reads CASSSGLISYEQYF. The CDR3 DNA reads as TGTGCCAGCAGTTCAGGACTGATCTCCTACGAGCAGTACTTC.

The V and J genes are TRBV5-6 and TRBJ1-1; D uncertain. Germline V CDR1 and CDR2: SGHDT, YYEEEE. Trimming pared 3 bases from V and 4 bases from J, leaving 10 bases between. The CDR3 covers 13 residues. The CDR3 reads CASSWPSGTEAFF. The CDR3 DNA follows: TGTGCCAGCAGCTGGCCTTCAGGCACTGAAGCTTTCTTT.

V and J are TRBV6-1 and TRBJ1-3, with D unresolved. Trimming cost V 2 bases and J 4 bases, with 6 bases left between them. Germline values: CDR1 MNHNS, CDR2 SASEGT. The CDR3 extends over 13 amino acids. The CDR3 bases are TGTGCCAGCAGTGAAAGCGAGGGAAACACCATATATTTT. As protein: CASSESEGNTIYF.

The chain carries TRBV5-1 and TRBJ2-5, with TRBD1 matching over 7 bases. V shed 4 bases and J 4 bases; nucleotides not matched to a gene: 4. This CDR3 has 13 residues. The germline CDR1 and CDR2 sequences are SGHRS and YFSETQ. The CDR3 region is CASSRQGVETQYF. CDR3 nucleotides: TGCGCCAGCAGCCGACAGGGAGTAGAGACCCAGTACTTC.

As for this clone: Other DNA sequences in this sample translate to the same CDR3. This chain uses TRBV18 with TRBJ2-1; TRBD1 matches at 7 bases. CDR1 and CDR2 (germline): KGHSH, LQKENI. The CDR3 spans 15 residues. V shed 3 bases and J 0 bases; nucleotides not matched to a gene: 2. The CDR3 coding sequence is TGTGCCAGCTCACCGACAGGGAGCTCCTACAATGAGCAGTTCTTC. It is translated as CASSPTGSSYNEQFF.

This chain uses TRBV27 with TRBJ2-7; no definite D call. Germline lookup yields CDR1 MNHEY and CDR2 SMNVEV (reference sequence). Trimming cost V 1 base and J 5 bases, with 6 bases left between them. The CDR3 is 12 residues long. In DNA form, the CDR3 reads TGTGCCAGCAGTTTATTATTTAACGAGCAGTACTTC. Its protein product is CASSLLFNEQYF.

The gene calls are TRBV19 and TRBJ1-1, with unresolved D. From germline, CDR1 is LNHDA and CDR2 SQIVND (reference sequence). The V end lost 5 bases, the J end lost 1 base, and 20 bases lay between the germline ends. The CDR3 covers 17 residues. The DNA of the CDR3 is TGTGCCAGTAGTTTGGGCCCGGTACCCCTTCGGAACACTGAAGCTTTCTTT. Amino acid sequence: CASSLGPVPLRNTEAFF.

Regarding this clone: This same CDR3 is encoded by further DNA sequences in the sample. This sequence joins TRBV7-2 and TRBJ2-1, with D possibly TRBD1 on 5 matching bases. The CDR3 is 14 amino acids. V dropped 5 bases and J dropped 4 bases, with 12 bases sitting between them. CDR1 SGHTA and CDR2 FQGNSA come from the germline V gene. DNA for the CDR3: TGTGCCAGCAGCCCTCCAGGGCGGTACAATGAGCAGTTCTTC. Residues: CASSPPGRYNEQFF.

CDR3 amino acids: CASSPNTGDRNEKLFF. For the CDR3, the DNA is TGTGCCAGCAGCCCCAATACAGGGGATAGAAATGAAAAACTGTTTTTT. V usage is TRBV5-6 and J usage is TRBJ1-4; 7 bases fit TRBD1. J gave up 5 bases and V 4 bases, and 11 bases lay outside the gene matches. The CDR3 is 16 amino acids. CDR1 is SGHDT, CDR2 YYEEEE, per germline.

This chain connects TRBV7-6 to TRBJ1-6, with TRBD1 matching over 8 bases. The CDR3 covers 18 residues. V lost 3 bases to trimming and J lost 6 bases; unmatched junction nucleotides: 13. Germline CDR1 is SGHVS and CDR2 is FNYEAQ. CDR3 in DNA: TGTGCCAGCAGCTTGAGACAGGGGCGCACATCGGGTAATTCACCCCTCCACTTT. This encodes CASSLRQGRTSGNSPLHF.

This chain connects TRBV2 to TRBJ1-1; the match to TRBD1 covers 10 bases. CDR3 length equals 14 residues. CDR1 SNHLY and CDR2 FYNNEI come from the germline V gene. V shed 2 bases and J 4 bases; nucleotides not matched to a gene: 1. CDR3 loop: CASSERDRGTEAFF. The CDR3 region has the DNA TGTGCCAGCAGTGAACGGGACAGGGGCACTGAAGCTTTCTTT.